A selection of T cell receptor beta chains follows, all from one sample in a study of T cell repertoires in cytomegalovirus infection. No cognate antigen is known for these TCRs. Using its own MiXCR run on the reads, TCRdb lists one record per CDR3 protein. The sample lists about 920,000 distinct CDR3 sequences; around 31% were seen once. The sample consisted of cultured CD8+ T cells from PBMCs, taken from culture after CMV antigen stimulation. These receptor sequences come from a human donor in good health (CMV status not recorded). Some clones in this sample may be carry-over from other donors' samples. Each CDR3 is given with its conserved first and last residue. The D gene is left open where the match is weak. Clone sizes are given selectively: once, few, many, or a class where the clone is expanded.

J gene,V gene,clone size,D gene,CDR3 DNA,CDR3 protein
TRBJ2-3,TRBV29-1,.,.,TGCAGCGCTGCGACCCTAGGGAGCACAGATACGCAGTATTTT,CSAATLGSTDTQYF
TRBJ1-2,TRBV12-3/TRBV12-4,few,TRBD1,TGTGCCAGCAGTTTTGGGACAGGGCTCTATGGCTACACCTTC,CASSFGTGLYGYTF
TRBJ2-7,TRBV7-4,.,.,TGTGCCAGCACCCCTGGGCGGTCACCTCGCGAGCAGTACTTC,CASTPGRSPREQYF
TRBJ2-3,TRBV2,.,TRBD1,TGTGCCAGCAGTCCCGGGACAGGGAAAGATACGCAGTATTTT,CASSPGTGKDTQYF
TRBJ1-5,TRBV4-1,many,.,TGTGCCAGCAGCCAAGGGGATAATCAGCCCCAGCATTTT,CASSQGDNQPQHF
TRBJ2-3,TRBV12-3/TRBV12-4,many,.,TGTGCCAGCAGTTTCCGGGCCTCAGCAACAGATACGCAGTATTTT,CASSFRASATDTQYF
TRBJ1-3,TRBV27,few,.,TGTGCCAGCAGTTTAAACACCCCGAGTATCTACTCTGGAAACACCATATATTTT,CASSLNTPSIYSGNTIYF
TRBJ2-3,TRBV25-1,few,TRBD2,TGTGCCAGCAGTTCCCTAGACCGGGGGGTTAGCACAGATACGCAGTATTTT,CASSSLDRGVSTDTQYF
TRBJ1-5,TRBV10-3,.,.,TGTGCCATCAGTGAGTCGACAACGAGCAGCAGCAATCAGCCCCAGCATTTT,CAISESTTSSSNQPQHF
TRBJ1-4,TRBV27,.,.,TGTGCCAGCAGTCCCATGAGGGGTGAAAAACTGTTTTTT,CASSPMRGEKLFF
TRBJ2-7,TRBV19,.,.,TGTGCCAGTAGTATAGCACCTGCCTACGTGCAGTACTTC,CASSIAPAYVQYF
TRBJ2-3,TRBV10-3,few,TRBD1,TGTGCCATCAGTGAGACATCAGGGGGCGCGACAGATACGCAGTATTTT,CAISETSGGATDTQYF
TRBJ1-2,TRBV19,few,.,TGTGCCAGTATAGAGCGACAGGACTATGGCTACACCTTC,CASIERQDYGYTF
TRBJ1-4,TRBV7-9,few,TRBD1,TGTGCCAGCAGCTTAGCTCTGGACAGGGGAAATGAAAAACTGTTTTTT,CASSLALDRGNEKLFF
TRBJ2-7,TRBV7-6,.,TRBD2,TGTGCCAGCAGCTACCCGGGGGGTCCCTACGAGCAGTACTTC,CASSYPGGPYEQYF
TRBJ1-3,TRBV7-6,few,.,TGTGCCAGCAGCCCGATAGGGGGATCTGGAAACACCATATATTTT,CASSPIGGSGNTIYF
TRBJ2-1,TRBV6-1,many,TRBD1,TGTGCCAGCAGTGAAGGGACAGGGCCCGATGAGCAGTTCTTC,CASSEGTGPDEQFF
TRBJ2-1,TRBV14,.,.,TGTGCCAGCAGCCCATATTCCCCTGAGCAGTTCTTC,CASSPYSPEQFF
TRBJ1-5,TRBV2,.,.,TGTGCCAGCAGAACCGGGACGGAGCATAGCAATCAGCCCCAGCATTTT,CASRTGTEHSNQPQHF
TRBJ2-5,TRBV6-2/TRBV6-3,.,.,TGTGCCAGCAGTTACCCGAATCCGACCCAGTACTTC,CASSYPNPTQYF
TRBJ2-5,TRBV10-3,few,TRBD1,TGTGCCACCTTAAACCCGGACAGGGAAGAGACCCAGTACTTC,CATLNPDREETQYF
TRBJ2-3,TRBV6-6,few,.,TGTGCCAGCAGTTATGGGGCCGGGCAGGGTACAGATACGCAGTATTTT,CASSYGAGQGTDTQYF
TRBJ2-1,TRBV24-1,.,TRBD2,TGTGCCACCAGTGATCCTCTAGCGGGGTGGAACAATGAGCAGTTCTTC,CATSDPLAGWNNEQFF
TRBJ1-6,TRBV7-9,.,.,TGTGCCAGCAGCCCCTCGACAGACTCCTATAATTCACCCCTCCACTTT,CASSPSTDSYNSPLHF